These 13 T cell receptor beta chains came from one sample sequenced in a study of blood T cell repertoires in COVID-19 (TCRdb year 2020). The library relied on the immunoSEQ multiplex PCR assay. TCRdb re-hosts the immuneACCESS table, in-frame sequences only. Its copies lack some clones; in the studies checked, an unresolved V gene accounts for under half of them, and the cause for the rest is not known. The sample has tens of thousands of clones on record, less than 95% of them singletons. Clones ranked in the top ten supply 0.52% of the sample. Input material: peripheral blood. Source of these receptors: a man aged 50 to 60 with COVID-19, enrolled during active disease.

This chain joins TRBV5-4 and TRBJ2-3, with D perhaps TRBD2 (6 bases). The germline V gene encodes CDR1 SGHNT and CDR2 YYREEE (reference sequence). CDR3 size: 13 residues. V dropped 4 bases and J dropped 0 bases, with 6 bases sitting between them. Here the CDR3 reads CASSSGSTDTQYF. In DNA form, the CDR3 reads TGTGCCAGCAGCAGCGGGAGCACAGATACGCAGTATTTT.

The chain uses TRBV10-3 and TRBJ1-2; 8 nucleotides line up with TRBD1. The V gene's germline CDR1 is ENHRY and CDR2 SYGVKD. The length of the CDR3 is 16 residues. Unmatched junction bases numbered 8, after V lost 4 bases and J lost 1 base. This chain's CDR3 is CAISVTGTGINYGYTF. The CDR3 nucleotides read TGTGCCATCAGTGTAACCGGGACAGGCATTAACTATGGCTACACCTTC.

The J gene is TRBJ2-3, the V gene TRBV11-2; 13 bases are shared with TRBD2. Germline lookup yields CDR1 SGHAT and CDR2 FQNNGV. Trimming at V came to 4 bases and at J to 5 bases, leaving 12 bases not matched to a gene. This CDR3 has 18 residues. The CDR3 DNA reads as TGTGCCAGCAGCTCCCGTTACGGACTAGCGGGAGTAGAAGATACGCAGTATTTT. It encodes CASSSRYGLAGVEDTQYF.

The chain combines TRBV7-2 with TRBJ2-5; TRBD2 agrees at 11 bases. With the DNA end fitting TRBJ2-7 better, the J assignment may be wrong. CDR3 length equals 15 residues. The germline V gene has CDR1 SGHTA and CDR2 FQGNSA. CDR3 DNA: TGTGCCAGCAGCCGTGGGACTAGCGGAACCTACGAGCAGTACTTC. As protein: CASSRGTSGTYEQYF.

This chain links TRBV6-5 with TRBJ1-1; perhaps TRBD1 as D (5 bases). V shed 0 bases and J shed 5 bases, with 10 bases lying between them. CDR3 length: 14 residues. Germline V lookup: CDR1 MNHEY, CDR2 SVGAGI. CDR3: CASSYSAGTTEAFF. For the CDR3, the DNA is TGTGCCAGCAGTTACTCCGCAGGGACTACTGAAGCTTTCTTT.

The chain links TRBV5-1 to TRBJ1-1; TRBD1 aligns across 7 bases. From germline, CDR1 is SGHRS and CDR2 YFSETQ. This CDR3 is 15 amino acids long. Unmatched junction bases numbered 8, after V lost 4 bases and J lost 2 bases. In DNA, the CDR3 is TGCGCCAGCAGCAGGGACAGTGGGGGTAACACTGAAGCTTTCTTT. Its protein product is CASSRDSGGNTEAFF. The whole variable domain, filled in from reference TRBV5-1 and TRBJ1-1, reads KAGVTQTPRYLIKTRGQQVTLSCSPISGHRSVSWYQQTPGQGLQFLFEYFSETQRNKGNFPGRFSGRQFSNSRSEMNVSTLELGDSALYLCASSRDSGGNTEAFFGQGTRLTVV.

This clone was recorded only once. The rearrangement joins TRBV6-5 to TRBJ1-3, with a possible D match to TRBD1 (5 bases). V lost 7 bases and J 0 bases, leaving 10 bases between the germline ends. The germline V gene encodes CDR1 MNHEY and CDR2 SVGAGI. CDR3 length equals 14 residues. The CDR3 nucleotides are TGTGCCAGCATTCTGACAGTCTCTGGAAACACCATATATTTT. It specifies CASILTVSGNTIYF.

This clone was found once. This chain joins TRBV19 and TRBJ1-3; D may be TRBD1 (5 bases). CDR3 length: 15 residues. The germline V gene encodes CDR1 LNHDA and CDR2 SQIVND (reference sequence). Trimming removed 7 bases at V and 0 bases at J, with 13 bases between. The CDR3 spells CASTMGQFSGNTIYF. The CDR3 coding sequence is TGTGCCAGTACCATGGGGCAGTTCTCTGGAAACACCATATATTTT.

V usage is TRBV5-1 and J usage is TRBJ2-7; TRBD2 aligns across 13 bases. The CDR3 contains 17 residues. CDR1 is SGHRS and CDR2 is YFSETQ in the germline V gene. V lost 5 bases to trimming and J lost 3 bases; unmatched junction nucleotides: 11. CDR3 coding DNA: TGCGCCAGCAGGTTCCGGACTAGCGGGAGCGGGGACTACGAGCAGTACTTC. Translating it yields CASRFRTSGSGDYEQYF.

This rearrangement joins TRBV7-2 to TRBJ2-3; 10 bases are a match to TRBD1. CDR3 length: 16 amino acids. The J segment lost 1 base and the V segment lost 5 bases, leaving 6 bases of the junction unmatched. CDR1 and CDR2 (germline): SGHTA, FQGNSA. The CDR3 nucleotides are TGTGCCAGCAGCCTGACAGGGGGCGCGGGCACAGATACGCAGTATTTT. It codes for CASSLTGGAGTDTQYF.

The gene calls are TRBV5-1 and TRBJ2-1; D may be TRBD2 (6 bases). The V end was cut by 4 bases, the J end by 9 bases, with 20 bases between. Germline CDR1 and CDR2: SGHRS and YFSETQ. The length of the CDR3 is 15 residues. CDR3 loop: CASSIRDWMVGEQFF. CDR3 nucleotides: TGCGCCAGCAGCATCCGGGACTGGATGGTGGGTGAGCAGTTCTTC.

The chain recombines TRBV15 with TRBJ1-1, with D unresolved. CDR3 length equals 13 residues. V was trimmed by 0 bases and J by 4 bases, leaving 6 bases between them. Germline lookup yields CDR1 LNHNV and CDR2 YYDKDF (reference sequence). The CDR3, as DNA: TGTGCCACCAGCAGAGATCGGAGCACTGAAGCTTTCTTT. This sequence encodes CATSRDRSTEAFF.

The V call is TRBV24-1, the J call TRBJ2-2; TRBD1 matches at 7 bases. CDR3 size: 16 residues. The V gene end was trimmed by 3 bases and the J gene end by 6 bases; junction bases not matched to a gene: 9. The V gene's germline CDR1 is KGHDR and CDR2 SFDVKD. CDR3 nucleotide sequence: TGTGCCACCAGTGATCATCGAAAGGGGGCCCCCGGGGAGCTGTTTTTT. Protein product: CATSDHRKGAPGELFF.